The T cell receptor beta chain described here comes from a study of spatial heterogeneity in lung cancer. Study-level information: Detection consistently captured more beta-chain sequences than alpha-chain sequences. The average count in raw reads for each unique TCR and UMI combination exceeded 8.5 appearances.

The CDR3 is 15 amino acids. Germline lookup yields CDR1 SNHLY and CDR2 FYNNEI. The V and J ends lost 4 bases and 5 bases, in that order; junction bases with no gene match: 6. Many counts were recorded for this clonotype. Antigen unknown. TCRdb independently ran MiXCR on the 5' RACE reads; one entry per CDR3 protein. The table includes 40,000 to 45,000 distinct CDR3 sequences, 6.5% to 8% detected once. Time point defined: sample taken at primary tumor resection. Unsorted whole RNA from tumor, nontumor lung or frozen PBMC underwent sequencing. Around 68 TRACERx patients with early, untreated non-small cell lung cancer donated samples. Study results and limitations: Tumor TCRs that were ubiquitous and expanded showed up in blood more at resection than follow-up.

This TCR was sampled from a female donor with early-stage non-small cell lung cancer. Sequences were derived from PBMCs, sampled at surgery. The chain combines TRBV2 with TRBJ2-7; 12 bases align to TRBD2. CDR3 DNA: TGTGCCAGCAGTGCACCTAGCGGGGGGGCCGACGAGCAGTACTTC. Its protein is CASSAPSGGADEQYF.